The 5 T cell receptor beta chains below all came from one sample that was sequenced in a study of blood T cell repertoires in COVID-19. Libraries were prepared by immunoSEQ multiplex PCR; TCRdb keeps only in-frame clonotypes and omits some of them. Of around 170,000 clones detected, more than 70% appear once; the ten largest clones hold over 12%. The specimen sequenced was peripheral blood. These receptors all come from a man younger than 35 with active or convalescent COVID-19.

The V call is TRBV5-6, the J call TRBJ2-3, with D perhaps matching TRBD2 (6 bases). The V end was cut by 0 bases, the J end by 6 bases, with 14 bases between. The CDR3 has 15 amino acids. Germline CDR1 and CDR2: SGHDT and YYEEEE. The CDR3: CASSLGAGSSDTQYF. The CDR3 DNA reads TGTGCCAGCAGCTTGGGAGCCGGGAGTTCCGATACGCAGTATTTT.

The chain uses TRBV3-1 (or the pseudogene TRBV3-2) and TRBJ2-3; 11 bases map to TRBD2. Germline CDR1 LGHDT, CDR2 YNNKEL (reference sequence). The CDR3 has 17 amino acids. J was trimmed by 3 bases and V by 4 bases; bases with no gene match: 9. CDR3 nucleotides: TGTGCCAGCAGCCGACTAGCGGGGAAGTCTGGTACAGATACGCAGTATTTT. Translation gives CASSRLAGKSGTDTQYF.

The gene calls are TRBV15 and TRBJ1-6, with D possibly TRBD1 on 6 matching bases. The germline V gene has CDR1 LNHNV and CDR2 YYDKDF (reference sequence). This CDR3 spans 17 amino acids. Trimming stripped 0 bases from V and 1 base from J, with 10 bases between. The CDR3 sequence: CATSRDYTGSYNSPLHF. CDR3 DNA: TGTGCCACCAGCAGAGATTATACAGGGTCCTATAATTCACCCCTCCACTTT.

The V call is TRBV2, the J call TRBJ1-4; no clear D. With 3 bases removed from V and 15 bases from J, the gap between germline ends came to 20 bases. Germline CDR1 SNHLY, CDR2 FYNNEI. CDR3 length: 14 amino acids. The CDR3 is CASSEARKTGVVFF. CDR3 DNA: TGTGCCAGCAGTGAGGCGCGGAAGACCGGAGTGGTGTTTTTT.

This chain uses TRBV7-2 with TRBJ1-5; D is possibly TRBD1 (6 bases). Germline CDR1 is SGHTA and CDR2 is FQGNSA. V shed 8 bases and J shed 4 bases, with 9 bases lying between them. This CDR3 has 12 residues. CDR3 protein: CASGQPNQPQHF. The CDR3 DNA reads as TGTGCCAGCGGACAGCCGAATCAGCCCCAGCATTTT.